A selection of T cell receptor beta chains follows, all from one sample in a study of cytomegalovirus exposure and HLA in healthy donors. TCRdb's copy holds only in-frame clones and misses some; the assay was immunoSEQ multiplex PCR. The sample consists of roughly 200,000 clones, around 80% of them appearing once. Source material: PBMCs. These receptors came from a woman aged 25-40 years in good health and CMV-seropositive. Each CDR3 is given with its conserved first and last residue. The order of the fields is CDR3 protein, CDR3 DNA, J gene, clone size, V gene, D gene. The D gene is left open where the match is weak. Part of the rows lack a size; the others show once, few, many or a class for expanded clones.

CDR3 protein: CASSEGVEAYNEQFF
CDR3 DNA: TGTGCCAGCAGTGAAGGTGTTGAGGCCTACAATGAGCAGTTCTTC
J gene: TRBJ2-1
clone size: few
V gene: TRBV6-4
D gene: -

CDR3 protein: CASSRAGTYTGELFF
CDR3 DNA: TGTGCCAGCAGCCGAGCCGGGACTTACACCGGGGAGCTGTTTTTT
J gene: TRBJ2-2
clone size: -
V gene: TRBV11-2
D gene: -

CDR3 protein: CASGGGTETYEQYF
CDR3 DNA: TGTGCCAGCGGTGGGGGGACAGAGACCTACGAGCAGTACTTC
J gene: TRBJ2-7
clone size: -
V gene: TRBV18
D gene: -

CDR3 protein: CASSLRTGVMNTEAFF
CDR3 DNA: TGCGCCAGCAGCTTACGGACAGGGGTCATGAACACTGAAGCTTTCTTT
J gene: TRBJ1-1
clone size: -
V gene: TRBV5-1
D gene: TRBD1

CDR3 protein: CASSANPGSNYGYTF
CDR3 DNA: TGTGCCAGCAGTGCGAACCCGGGATCCAACTATGGCTACACCTTC
J gene: TRBJ1-2
clone size: many
V gene: TRBV6-1
D gene: -

CDR3 protein: CASRAGFATEAFF
CDR3 DNA: TGTGCCAGTAGGGCAGGGTTCGCCACTGAAGCTTTCTTT
J gene: TRBJ1-1
clone size: -
V gene: TRBV19
D gene: -

CDR3 protein: CASSLERAATNEKLFF
CDR3 DNA: TGCGCCAGCAGCCTAGAGAGGGCCGCAACTAATGAAAAACTGTTTTTT
J gene: TRBJ1-4
clone size: -
V gene: TRBV4-3
D gene: -

CDR3 protein: CASSLLGQGWSGEKLFF
CDR3 DNA: TGTGCCAGCAGCTTATTGGGACAGGGGTGGTCAGGTGAAAAACTGTTTTTT
J gene: TRBJ1-4
clone size: -
V gene: TRBV7-9
D gene: TRBD1

CDR3 protein: CASSEQAGASNQPQHF
CDR3 DNA: TGTGCCAGCAGTGAACAGGCAGGGGCTAGCAATCAGCCCCAGCATTTT
J gene: TRBJ1-5
clone size: -
V gene: TRBV6-1
D gene: -

CDR3 protein: CASSGSGTAFSNQPQHF
CDR3 DNA: TGTGCCAGCAGTGGGTCCGGGACAGCTTTTTCAAATCAGCCCCAGCATTTT
J gene: TRBJ1-5
clone size: -
V gene: TRBV2
D gene: TRBD1

CDR3 protein: CASRPTGTEAFF
CDR3 DNA: TGTGCCAGCAGACCTACTGGCACTGAAGCTTTCTTT
J gene: TRBJ1-1
clone size: few
V gene: TRBV2
D gene: -

CDR3 protein: CASSLSNSRQPQHF
CDR3 DNA: TGTGCCAGCAGCTTATCAAACAGCCGGCAGCCCCAGCATTTT
J gene: TRBJ1-5
clone size: -
V gene: TRBV7-9
D gene: -

CDR3 protein: CAWRKRLAPLETQYF
CDR3 DNA: TGTGCCTGGAGGAAAAGACTAGCGCCATTGGAGACCCAGTACTTC
J gene: TRBJ2-5
clone size: -
V gene: TRBV30
D gene: TRBD2

CDR3 protein: CASSLFQGSYNEQFF
CDR3 DNA: TGTGCCAGCAGCTTATTCCAGGGATCCTACAATGAGCAGTTCTTC
J gene: TRBJ2-1
clone size: -
V gene: TRBV11-2
D gene: -

CDR3 protein: CASSLSSGSVNEQFF
CDR3 DNA: TGCGCCAGCAGCTTGTCTAGCGGGAGCGTCAATGAGCAGTTCTTC
J gene: TRBJ2-1
clone size: -
V gene: TRBV5-1
D gene: TRBD2

CDR3 protein: CASSPDRVVYGYTF
CDR3 DNA: TGTGCCAGCAGCCCAGACAGGGTGGTCTATGGCTACACCTTC
J gene: TRBJ1-2
clone size: few
V gene: TRBV6-5
D gene: TRBD1

CDR3 protein: CASKGRPSGNDYNEQFF
CDR3 DNA: TGTGCCAGCAAAGGGAGGCCTAGCGGGAACGACTACAATGAGCAGTTCTTC
J gene: TRBJ2-1
clone size: -
V gene: TRBV2
D gene: TRBD2

CDR3 protein: CASSLVQGGYTF
CDR3 DNA: TGTGCCAGCAGCTTAGTGCAGGGCGGCTACACCTTC
J gene: TRBJ1-2
clone size: -
V gene: TRBV7-2
D gene: -

CDR3 protein: CASSMSRGDTQYF
CDR3 DNA: TGCGCCAGCAGCATGTCACGAGGAGATACGCAGTATTTT
J gene: TRBJ2-3
clone size: -
V gene: TRBV5-1
D gene: -

CDR3 protein: CASSLGPGDQPQHF
CDR3 DNA: TGCGCCAGCAGCCTGGGACCAGGGGATCAGCCCCAGCATTTT
J gene: TRBJ1-5
clone size: -
V gene: TRBV4-1
D gene: -

CDR3 protein: CASSPGDRANTEAFF
CDR3 DNA: TGCGCCAGCAGCCCGGGAGACAGAGCGAACACTGAAGCTTTCTTT
J gene: TRBJ1-1
clone size: -
V gene: TRBV5-1
D gene: -

CDR3 protein: CASSEYGGRGYGYTF
CDR3 DNA: TGTGCCAGCAGTGAATACGGGGGGCGAGGGTATGGCTACACCTTC
J gene: TRBJ1-2
clone size: -
V gene: TRBV25-1
D gene: -

CDR3 protein: CASSFRQHYGYTF
CDR3 DNA: TGTGCCAGCAGCTTCAGACAGCACTATGGCTACACCTTC
J gene: TRBJ1-2
clone size: few
V gene: TRBV7-8
D gene: -

CDR3 protein: CASRKIAGELFF
CDR3 DNA: TGTGCCAGCAGGAAAATAGCGGGGGAGCTGTTTTTT
J gene: TRBJ2-2
clone size: -
V gene: TRBV6-5
D gene: -

CDR3 protein: CASSRISTGGSYEQYF
CDR3 DNA: TGTGCCAGCAGCCGCATCTCGACAGGGGGTTCCTACGAGCAGTACTTC
J gene: TRBJ2-7
clone size: -
V gene: TRBV5-6
D gene: TRBD1

CDR3 protein: CASSLGTSGGAADTQYF
CDR3 DNA: TGCGCCAGCAGCTTGGGGACTAGCGGGGGGGCCGCAGATACGCAGTATTTT
J gene: TRBJ2-3
clone size: -
V gene: TRBV5-1
D gene: TRBD2

CDR3 protein: CASSQTRFTGELFF
CDR3 DNA: TGCGCCAGCAGCCAGACACGTTTCACCGGGGAGCTGTTTTTT
J gene: TRBJ2-2
clone size: -
V gene: TRBV5-1
D gene: -

CDR3 protein: CASSTTQGLVPYEQYF
CDR3 DNA: TGTGCCAGCAGCACTACCCAGGGGCTTGTCCCCTACGAGCAGTACTTC
J gene: TRBJ2-7
clone size: -
V gene: TRBV5-6
D gene: -

CDR3 protein: CASSTADTQYF
CDR3 DNA: TGTGCCAGCAGTACTGCAGATACGCAGTATTTT
J gene: TRBJ2-3
clone size: -
V gene: TRBV6-5
D gene: -

CDR3 protein: CASSQSAGTGGYGYTF
CDR3 DNA: TGTGCCAGCAGCCAGTCAGCCGGGACAGGGGGCTATGGCTACACCTTC
J gene: TRBJ1-2
clone size: -
V gene: TRBV4-2
D gene: TRBD1

CDR3 protein: CASSLVGGGAGTQYF
CDR3 DNA: TGTGCCAGCAGCTTGGTGGGCGGGGGGGCGGGTACGCAGTATTTT
J gene: TRBJ2-3
clone size: -
V gene: TRBV5-4
D gene: TRBD2

CDR3 protein: CASRPVGPDTEAFF
CDR3 DNA: TGTGCCAGCAGGCCGGTGGGCCCGGACACTGAAGCTTTCTTT
J gene: TRBJ1-1
clone size: -
V gene: TRBV27
D gene: -

CDR3 protein: CASSTILAGAATDTQYF
CDR3 DNA: TGTGCCAGCAGTACCATACTAGCGGGGGCCGCCACAGATACGCAGTATTTT
J gene: TRBJ2-3
clone size: -
V gene: TRBV5-4
D gene: TRBD2

CDR3 protein: CASSLMEETGTDTQYF
CDR3 DNA: TGTGCCAGCAGCTTAATGGAAGAGACGGGTACAGATACGCAGTATTTT
J gene: TRBJ2-3
clone size: few
V gene: TRBV7-9
D gene: -

CDR3 protein: CSGMTGSYEQYF
CDR3 DNA: TGCAGCGGGATGACAGGCTCCTACGAGCAGTACTTC
J gene: TRBJ2-7
clone size: -
V gene: TRBV29-1
D gene: -

CDR3 protein: CSVGQDGNTIYF
CDR3 DNA: TGCAGCGTTGGACAGGACGGAAACACCATATATTTT
J gene: TRBJ1-3
clone size: -
V gene: TRBV29-1
D gene: -

CDR3 protein: CASSVDGQGNYGYTF
CDR3 DNA: TGTGCCAGCAGCGTAGACGGACAGGGGAACTATGGCTACACCTTC
J gene: TRBJ1-2
clone size: -
V gene: TRBV9
D gene: TRBD1

CDR3 protein: CASSDGQGAGELFF
CDR3 DNA: TGTGCCAGCAGTGACGGACAGGGGGCCGGGGAGCTGTTTTTT
J gene: TRBJ2-2
clone size: -
V gene: TRBV6-4
D gene: TRBD1

CDR3 protein: CASSGRGGGDNEQFF
CDR3 DNA: TGTGCCAGCAGCGGGAGGGGCGGGGGTGACAATGAGCAGTTCTTC
J gene: TRBJ2-1
clone size: -
V gene: TRBV11-3
D gene: TRBD2

CDR3 protein: CASSSRQADNSPLHF
CDR3 DNA: TGTGCCAGCAGCTCACGACAGGCGGATAATTCACCCCTCCACTTT
J gene: TRBJ1-6
clone size: -
V gene: TRBV11-2
D gene: -

CDR3 protein: CASQLSGGWTEAFF
CDR3 DNA: TGTGCCAGTCAACTATCAGGGGGCTGGACTGAAGCTTTCTTT
J gene: TRBJ1-1
clone size: -
V gene: TRBV19
D gene: TRBD1